Following are 16 T cell receptor beta chains from one sample sequenced in a study of graft-versus-host responses after intestinal transplantation. Assay used: immunoSEQ multiplex PCR; TCRdb lists only in-frame clones, some missing. This table has about 93,000 clones, over 85% appearing once. These receptors' targets are unknown. The material sequenced was unstimulated CD8+ T cells sorted from spleen or lymph node cells, taken before intestinal transplant. These receptor sequences come from a human donor who received an intestinal transplant.

This chain uses TRBV5-1 with TRBJ1-1, with a tentative D call TRBD1 (5 bases). With 4 bases removed from V and 5 bases from J, the gap between germline ends came to 18 bases. The CDR3 sequence is 15 residues long. Per the germline V gene, CDR1 is SGHRS and CDR2 is YFSETQ. This chain's CDR3 is CASSDTSRVWTEAFF. CDR3 DNA sequence: TGCGCCAGCAGCGATACTAGCAGGGTGTGGACTGAAGCTTTCTTT.

A remark on this clone: Germline and junction disagree at one end, which may indicate a read error. Other DNA sequences in the same sample also yield this CDR3. The chain has TRBV5-1 and TRBJ1-1; 7 bases map to TRBD1. This CDR3 contains 12 residues. Germline V gene lookup returns CDR1 SGHRS and CDR2 YFSETQ. The CDR3, as DNA: TGCGCCAGTACAGGGGAGAACACTGAAGCCTTCTTT. Protein: CASTGENTEAFF.

The chain couples TRBV6-5 to TRBJ2-1; weak D call: TRBD2 (5 bases). Germline V CDR1 and CDR2: MNHEY, SVGAGI. Trimming stripped 7 bases from V and 0 bases from J, with 13 bases between. CDR3 size: 15 residues. The CDR3 reads CASMMRAGSYNEQFF. The CDR3 DNA follows: TGTGCCAGCATGATGAGGGCTGGCTCCTACAATGAGCAGTTCTTC.

This sequence joins TRBV4-3 and TRBJ1-2; weak D call: TRBD1 (5 bases). V lost 4 bases and J 4 bases, leaving 22 bases between the germline ends. CDR3 length: 17 amino acids. CDR1 LGHNA and CDR2 YSLEER come from the germline V gene. CDR3 protein: CASSPQMGYGGFYGYTF. CDR3 in DNA: TGCGCCAGCAGCCCGCAGATGGGTTACGGGGGGTTCTATGGCTACACCTTC.

The rearrangement uses TRBV27 and TRBJ2-7; D remains ambiguous. This CDR3 has 13 residues. Germline V lookup: CDR1 MNHEY, CDR2 SMNVEV (reference sequence). Trimming took off 5 bases at V and 0 bases at J, with 8 bases between the two ends. CDR3 residues: CASSPQVSYEQYF. The DNA for the CDR3 is TGTGCCAGCAGTCCGCAGGTCTCCTACGAGCAGTACTTC.

The J gene is TRBJ1-1, the V gene TRBV13, with no clear D. V lost 5 bases, J lost 3 bases, and 10 bases lay in between. The germline CDR1 and CDR2 sequences are PRHDT and FYEKMQ (reference sequence). The CDR3 spans 13 residues. In nucleotides, the CDR3 is TGTGCCAGCAGCGAGGCGGTGGACACTGAAGCTTTCTTT. Translation gives CASSEAVDTEAFF. Full variable domain (outside the CDR3, taken from reference TRBV13 and TRBJ1-1): AAGVIQSPRHLIKEKRETATLKCYPIPRHDTVYWYQQGPGQDPQFLISFYEKMQSDKGSIPDRFSAQQFSDYHSELNMSSLELGDSALYFCASSEAVDTEAFFGQGTRLTVV.

V and J are TRBV4-1 and TRBJ2-7; 7 bases agree with TRBD1. CDR1 is MGHRA and CDR2 is YSYEKL in the germline V gene. With 2 bases clipped from V and 2 bases from J, the junction kept 3 bases outside the gene matches. The CDR3 has 14 amino acids. CDR3 nucleotides: TGCGCCAGCAGCCAAAGACAGGGCCCCTACGAGCAGTACTTC. Its protein is CASSQRQGPYEQYF.

The chain employs TRBV19 and TRBJ1-2, with D possibly matching TRBD1 (6 bases). V dropped 7 bases and J dropped 5 bases, with 14 bases sitting between them. CDR1 and CDR2 from the germline V gene are LNHDA and SQIVND (reference sequence). This CDR3 has 13 amino acids. CDR3 in DNA: TGTGCCAGTAACCAACAGGGCAAGTATGGCTACACCTTC. This translates into CASNQQGKYGYTF.

This clone came up once. This sequence joins TRBV5-4 and TRBJ2-1; 8 bases are shared with TRBD2. The CDR3 runs 15 residues. Germline CDR1 reads SGHNT; CDR2 reads YYREEE (reference sequence). Losses at the gene ends were 3 bases for V and 5 bases for J; bases not matched to a gene: 7. CDR3 region: CASSWGLGGDNEQFF. CDR3 DNA sequence: TGTGCCAGCAGCTGGGGACTAGGTGGTGACAATGAGCAGTTCTTC.

This clone occurred a few times. This chain links TRBV6-1 with TRBJ1-1; the D is unclear. The CDR3 consists of 13 residues. Trimming stripped 8 bases from V and 6 bases from J, with 16 bases between. CDR1 and CDR2 from the germline V gene are MNHNS and SASEGT. In DNA form, the CDR3 reads TGTGCCAGCCAGGTCAAGACTAATTCTGAAGCTTTCTTT. It specifies CASQVKTNSEAFF.

The rearrangement links TRBV19 to TRBJ1-1, with 9 nucleotides matching TRBD1. Germline CDR1 reads LNHDA; CDR2 reads SQIVND (reference sequence). The V gene end was trimmed by 10 bases and the J gene end by 5 bases; junction bases not matched to a gene: 8. This CDR3 has 13 amino acids. CDR3 loop: CATSTGGLTEAFF. CDR3 nucleotides: TGTGCCACTAGCACAGGGGGCCTTACTGAAGCTTTCTTT.

The V call is TRBV2, the J call TRBJ2-7, with TRBD2 matching over 12 bases. CDR3 length: 15 amino acids. The V segment lost 7 bases and the J segment 3 bases; nucleotides outside the gene matches: 7. Germline CDR1 and CDR2: SNHLY and FYNNEI. The DNA of the CDR3 is TGTGCCAGCATTCTTCAACTAGCGGGGGGCTACGAGCAGTACTTC. It codes for CASILQLAGGYEQYF.

V usage is TRBV30 and J usage is TRBJ2-7; 7 bases fit TRBD2. The junction had 8 bases not matched to a gene; V was cut back by 2 bases and J by 4 bases. Germline assignment: CDR1 GTSNPN and CDR2 SVGIG (reference sequence). The CDR3 sequence is 14 residues long. DNA of the CDR3: TGTGCCTGGAGTTTCAGCGGGGTCGTTTACGAGCAGTACTTC. This codes for CAWSFSGVVYEQYF.

This clone was seen a single time. The J gene is TRBJ2-2, the V gene TRBV13; TRBD1 aligns across 9 bases. The CDR3 contains 16 residues. V lost 5 bases to trimming and J lost 0 bases; unmatched junction nucleotides: 4. The V gene's germline CDR1 is PRHDT and CDR2 FYEKMQ (reference sequence). The CDR3 reads CASSAWDRANTGELFF. The CDR3 DNA is TGTGCCAGCAGCGCCTGGGACAGGGCGAACACCGGGGAGCTGTTTTTT.

This clone was recorded only once. The chain combines TRBV5-6 with TRBJ2-7; TRBD2 agrees at 10 bases. The CDR3 runs to 15 residues. J was trimmed by 2 bases and V by 2 bases; bases with no gene match: 4. In germline, CDR1 is SGHDT, CDR2 YYEEEE. DNA of the CDR3: TGTGCCAGCAGCTTCGGAGCGGGAGGGGCCTACGAGCAGTACTTC. This codes for CASSFGAGGAYEQYF.

This clone was picked up one time. The V gene is TRBV6-5, the J gene TRBJ1-4, with 7 bases fitting TRBD1. The V and J ends lost 4 bases and 12 bases, in that order; junction bases with no gene match: 11. The CDR3 extends over 14 amino acids. CDR1 and CDR2 (germline): MNHEY, SVGAGI. The CDR3 protein is CASSSDRDLRELFF. Here the CDR3 DNA reads TGTGCCAGCAGTTCCGACAGGGATCTGAGGGAACTGTTTTTT.